The rows below give T cell receptor beta chains drawn from one sample of a study of regulatory T cells. Produced via immunoSEQ multiplex PCR; TCRdb's table is partial and in-frame only. The sample yields about 6,100 clones, around 91% seen once. Sequenced sample: CD4+ Tregs sorted from blood. These receptors all come from a person between 18 and 35 years old with CD3G deficiency. The CDR3 runs from the conserved cysteine through the conserved F or W. The order of the fields is CDR3 length, D gene, J gene, V gene, clone size, CDR3 protein, CDR3 DNA. A D gene is named only where the DNA matches it firmly. A clone size is listed for some rows: how often the clone was seen (once, few, many), or a class if it is expanded.

14	TRBD2	TRBJ2-7	TRBV6-1	.	CASRGTSGRREQYF	TGTGCCAGCAGGGGGACTAGCGGGAGACGCGAGCAGTACTTC
18	.	TRBJ2-6	TRBV19	.	CASSMPLGQASGANVLTF	TGTGCCAGTAGTATGCCCCTTGGGCAGGCCTCTGGGGCCAACGTCCTGACTTTC
16	TRBD2	TRBJ2-7	TRBV6-1	.	CASSEAAAGFGYEQYF	TGTGCCAGCAGTGAAGCTGCAGCGGGGTTTGGCTACGAGCAGTACTTC
13	.	TRBJ2-5	TRBV7-8	.	CASSSRDPGTQYF	TGTGCCAGCAGCTCCCGGGACCCTGGGACCCAGTACTTC
11	.	TRBJ2-7	TRBV30	.	CAWSVLGEQYF	TGTGCCTGGAGTGTACTCGGCGAGCAGTACTTC
16	.	TRBJ2-1	TRBV18	.	CASSPAAAGTYNEQFF	TGTGCCAGCTCACCAGCGGCAGCCGGCACCTACAATGAGCAGTTCTTC
15	.	TRBJ2-1	TRBV28	.	CASSLTGPFYNEQFF	TGTGCCAGCAGTTTAACTGGGCCATTCTACAATGAGCAGTTCTTC
15	TRBD2	TRBJ2-7	TRBV28	.	CASSENPAGTYEQYF	TGTGCCAGCAGCGAAAATCCAGCGGGAACCTACGAGCAGTACTTC
11	TRBD1	TRBJ1-2	TRBV20-1	.	CSAGDSYGYTF	TGCAGTGCGGGGGACAGCTATGGCTACACCTTC
15	.	TRBJ2-3	TRBV18	.	CASSPRTRSTDTQYF	TGTGCCAGCTCACCCCGGACACGTAGCACAGATACGCAGTATTTT
14	TRBD1	TRBJ2-1	TRBV5-1	.	CASSFGTGSGEQFF	TGCGCCAGCAGCTTTGGGACAGGGTCAGGTGAGCAGTTCTTC
13	.	TRBJ2-7	TRBV6-1	few	CASSALTFREQYF	TGTGCCAGCAGTGCTCTCACCTTTAGAGAGCAGTACTTC
17	TRBD1	TRBJ2-7	TRBV5-1	.	CASSLGPSGGSSYEQYF	TGCGCCAGCAGCTTGGGACCTTCAGGGGGCAGCTCCTACGAGCAGTACTTC
14	.	TRBJ2-1	TRBV30	.	CAWSQAPVYNEQFF	TGTGCCTGGAGCCAGGCTCCTGTCTACAATGAGCAGTTCTTC
14	.	TRBJ2-7	TRBV6-5	.	CASSLPGPSYEQYF	TGTGCCAGCAGTCTTCCGGGACCTTCGTACGAGCAGTACTTC
18	.	TRBJ1-2	TRBV7-2	.	CASSESTDRFGHDYGYTF	TGTGCCAGCAGTGAATCTACCGACAGGTTCGGTCATGACTATGGCTACACCTTC
13	.	TRBJ2-3	TRBV7-8	.	CASSSQGGDTQYF	TGTGCCAGCAGTAGTCAGGGAGGAGATACGCAGTATTTT
15	TRBD2	TRBJ2-7	TRBV28	.	CASSLVGGSTYEQYF	TGTGCCAGCAGTTTAGTGGGAGGGTCTACCTACGAGCAGTACTTC
14	.	TRBJ2-3	TRBV7-9	.	CASSLTGMGDTQYF	TGTGCCAGCAGCTTAACGGGCATGGGGGATACGCAGTATTTT
12	.	TRBJ1-1	TRBV27	.	CASSERGAEAFF	TGTGCCAGCAGTGAAAGGGGAGCTGAAGCTTTCTTT
14	.	TRBJ2-7	TRBV5-1	.	CASSLGGSSYEQYF	TGCGCCAGCAGCTTGGGAGGGTCTTCCTACGAGCAGTACTTC
14	.	TRBJ2-7	TRBV10-3	.	CATSDGKKAYEQYF	TGTGCCACCTCGGACGGAAAGAAGGCCTACGAGCAGTACTTC
16	.	TRBJ1-1	TRBV28	.	CASSSRAGSLNTEAFF	TGTGCCAGCAGCTCGCGGGCGGGATCTTTGAACACTGAAGCTTTCTTT
22	.	TRBJ2-1	TRBV28	.	CASSRQGAIGGRAKGRDNEQFF	TGTGCCAGCAGTCGACAGGGGGCAATTGGCGGGAGGGCCAAGGGTCGGGACAATGAGCAGTTCTTC
13	.	TRBJ1-6	TRBV11-3	.	CAGYRSGGVPLHF	TGTGCCGGCTACAGGTCTGGAGGGGTACCCCTCCACTTT
14	.	TRBJ2-3	TRBV10-3	.	CASNSGHSTDTQYF	TGTGCCAGCAACAGCGGGCATAGCACAGATACGCAGTATTTT
14	TRBD2	TRBJ2-1	TRBV13	.	CASSRSSWGGEQFF	TGTGCCAGCAGCCGCTCCTCCTGGGGGGGTGAGCAGTTCTTC
15	.	TRBJ2-3	TRBV10-3	.	CAISGGGRGTDTQYF	TGTGCCATCAGTGGAGGGGGTCGGGGCACAGATACGCAGTATTTT
15	TRBD1	TRBJ1-5	TRBV6-1	.	CASSGGQGFYQPQHF	TGTGCCAGCAGTGGGGGACAGGGGTTCTATCAGCCCCAGCATTTT
14	TRBD2	TRBJ2-7	TRBV6-1	.	CASSKRDGSYEQYF	TGTGCCAGCAGTAAGCGGGACGGCTCCTACGAGCAGTACTTC
14	.	TRBJ1-1	TRBV5-1	.	CASSLVPGAREAFF	TGCGCCAGCAGCTTGGTCCCAGGGGCCCGTGAAGCTTTCTTT
14	.	TRBJ2-1	TRBV19	.	CASSPSGLRNEQFF	TGTGCCAGTAGTCCGTCGGGGCTACGGAATGAGCAGTTCTTC
11	.	TRBJ2-1	TRBV20-1	.	CSATSHNEQFF	TGCAGTGCTACAAGTCACAATGAGCAGTTCTTC